The rows below give T cell receptor beta chains drawn from one sample of a study of blood T cells in healthy people across ages. Using its own MiXCR run on the 5' RACE reads, TCRdb lists one record per CDR3 protein. The sample carries hundreds of thousands of distinct CDR3 sequences, under 30% recorded once. The sequenced sample consisted of blood. The receptors here all came from a woman of 80 years or more in good health. CDR3s include the opening cysteine and the closing phenylalanine or tryptophan. Fields, in order: V gene, CDR3 length, CDR3 protein.

v_gene: TRBV11-3; len: 15; CDR3aa: CASSWGREVTDTQYF
v_gene: TRBV5-6; len: 11; CDR3aa: CASSFEDTQYF
v_gene: TRBV5-1; len: 11; CDR3aa: CASSLDTEEYF
v_gene: TRBV6-1; len: 13; CDR3aa: CASRGSGPSPLHF
v_gene: TRBV4-1; len: 16; CDR3aa: CASRPIGTANTGELFF
v_gene: TRBV3-1; len: 16; CDR3aa: CASSQGLTPVQETQYF
v_gene: TRBV2; len: 13; CDR3aa: CASGRANQETQYF
v_gene: TRBV7-9; len: 19; CDR3aa: CASSKTSGGTTLHQETQYF
v_gene: TRBV20-1; len: 15; CDR3aa: CSASPLAGAYNEKFF
v_gene: TRBV27; len: 15; CDR3aa: CASSLSSRDGYEQYF
v_gene: TRBV6-2/TRBV6-3; len: 12; CDR3aa: CASHTGATEAFF
v_gene: TRBV7-2; len: 14; CDR3aa: CASSLMGLMETQYF
v_gene: TRBV12-3/TRBV12-4; len: 14; CDR3aa: CASSVVMGNQPQHF
v_gene: TRBV15; len: 14; CDR3aa: CATSRDQGNYGYTF